This T cell receptor (beta chain) originates from a study of blood T cell repertoires in COVID-19. Study summary: Sites across the United States, Italy and Spain contributed samples from acute and convalescent COVID-19. T cells, B-cell-depleted T cells, or PBMCs provided the cDNA or gDNA that served as material.

The protocol was immunoSEQ multiplex PCR, while the TCRdb copy is restricted to in-frame clones and leaves out a portion. The data contain 50,000 to 60,000 clones, about 83% of them singletons. The CDR3 is 15 amino acids. V lost 4 bases to trimming and J lost 6 bases; unmatched junction nucleotides: 6. Germline lookup yields CDR1 SGHDT and CDR2 YYEEEE. The chain recombines TRBV5-6 with TRBJ1-5; 11 bases line up with TRBD1. Sequenced input: peripheral blood. The receptor comes from a man aged 35-49 years with acute or convalescent COVID-19. CDR3 amino acids: CASSADRGQVQPQHF. The CDR3 coding sequence is TGTGCCAGCAGCGCGGACAGGGGGCAAGTTCAGCCCCAGCATTTT.